This is a list of T cell receptor beta chains from one sample in a study of cytomegalovirus exposure and HLA in healthy donors. Generated by immunoSEQ multiplex PCR, the TCRdb table keeps only in-frame clones and is missing some. The sample carries about 98,000 clones, about 95% recorded once. Sequencing was performed on PBMCs. The source of these receptors is a woman aged 18-30 years in good health and CMV-seronegative. Both conserved end residues are part of each CDR3. The D gene is left open where the match is weak. Expanded clones get a size class; other rows say once, few or many, or leave the size out.

CDR3,DNA,length,J,D,size,V
CASSLRGQASRGGEKLFF,TGTGCCAGCAGCTTAAGGGGACAGGCATCTAGGGGGGGTGAAAAACTGTTTTTT,18,TRBJ1-4,TRBD1,.,TRBV7-8
CASRSGTGREQFF,TGTGCCAGCAGGTCGGGGACAGGCCGGGAGCAGTTCTTC,13,TRBJ2-1,TRBD1,.,TRBV5-6
CASSTGQGGYTF,TGTGCCAGCAGCACCGGACAGGGAGGCTACACCTTC,12,TRBJ1-2,TRBD1,.,TRBV5-6
CASRDSGLLEDGYTF,TGCGCCAGCAGGGACAGTGGGTTACTCGAGGATGGCTACACCTTC,15,TRBJ1-2,.,.,TRBV10-1
CASSQDLPISYNEQFF,TGCGCCAGCAGCCAAGATTTGCCTATCTCCTACAATGAGCAGTTCTTC,16,TRBJ2-1,.,once,TRBV4-3
CASSATGGSSYEQYF,TGTGCCAGTAGTGCAACAGGGGGCTCCTCCTACGAGCAGTACTTC,15,TRBJ2-7,TRBD1,.,TRBV19
CAVTGNTGELFF,TGTGCCGTAACAGGGAACACCGGGGAGCTGTTTTTT,12,TRBJ2-2,.,.,TRBV2
CAWNTGTHQETQYF,TGTGCCTGGAATACCGGGACACACCAAGAGACCCAGTACTTC,14,TRBJ2-5,.,once,TRBV30
CASSPQGGTEAFF,TGTGCCAGTAGTCCACAGGGGGGTACTGAAGCTTTCTTT,13,TRBJ1-1,TRBD1,once,TRBV19
CASSLSQVNSPLHF,TGTGCCAGCAGCTTAAGCCAGGTTAATTCACCCCTCCACTTT,14,TRBJ1-6,.,.,TRBV11-1
CASSEETGGKETQYF,TGTGCCAGCAGTGAAGAGACAGGGGGGAAAGAGACCCAGTACTTC,15,TRBJ2-5,TRBD1,.,TRBV6-1
CASSLVAENTEAFF,TGCGCCAGCAGCTTGGTAGCTGAGAACACTGAAGCTTTCTTT,14,TRBJ1-1,.,once,TRBV5-1
CASSQPGSGGKLFF,TGCGCCAGCAGTCAACCGGGGAGCGGGGGAAAACTGTTTTTT,14,TRBJ1-4,.,few,TRBV23-1
CASSLRSGGRLETQYF,TGTGCCAGCAGCTTAAGGAGCGGGGGGCGCTTAGAGACCCAGTACTTC,16,TRBJ2-5,TRBD2,.,TRBV11-3
CASLLQGAGGNTIYF,TGTGCCAGCTTACTACAGGGGGCCGGTGGAAACACCATATATTTT,15,TRBJ1-3,TRBD1,once,TRBV6-1
CASSPIDRGNNYGYTF,TGTGCCAGTAGTCCTATCGACAGGGGGAATAACTATGGCTACACCTTC,16,TRBJ1-2,TRBD1,.,TRBV19
CASSLTSATSGRHGYEQYF,TGTGCCAGCAGCTTAACTTCGGCGACTAGCGGGAGACACGGCTACGAGCAGTACTTC,19,TRBJ2-7,TRBD2,once,TRBV7-2
CASSPTGEQPQHF,TGTGCCAGCTCACCTACGGGGGAACAGCCCCAGCATTTT,13,TRBJ1-5,.,.,TRBV18
CASTGQGNTEAFF,TGTGCCAGCACCGGACAGGGGAACACTGAAGCTTTCTTT,13,TRBJ1-1,TRBD1,.,TRBV27
CASSYNSGADTQYF,TGTGCCAGCAGTTACAATTCGGGAGCAGATACGCAGTATTTT,14,TRBJ2-3,.,.,TRBV6-5
CASSRTSGSSRDTQYF,TGTGCCAGCAGTAGGACTAGCGGGAGCTCACGAGATACGCAGTATTTT,16,TRBJ2-3,TRBD2,.,TRBV7-2
CSVEAWGQGYLGYTF,TGCAGCGTTGAAGCCTGGGGACAGGGCTATCTTGGCTACACCTTC,15,TRBJ1-2,TRBD1,.,TRBV29-1
CASSRDRGSYNEQFF,TGTGCCAGCAGTCGAGACAGGGGGTCCTACAATGAGCAGTTCTTC,15,TRBJ2-1,TRBD1,.,TRBV6-6
CASGRPTDNEQFF,TGTGCCAGCGGGCGTCCCACGGACAATGAGCAGTTCTTC,13,TRBJ2-1,.,.,TRBV7-9